These 32 T cell receptor beta chains were all obtained from the same sample, sequenced in a study of blood T cell repertoires in COVID-19. Sequenced by immunoSEQ multiplex PCR; TCRdb stores in-frame clones only, minus some. Of approximately 200,000 clones in the sample, approximately 86% were seen once. Sequencing was done on a sample of PBMCs or T cells enriched from blood (not recorded which). These receptor sequences come from a young woman who had been exposed to COVID-19.

The chain links TRBV3-1 (or the pseudogene TRBV3-2) to TRBJ2-7; D gene unclear. V lost 3 bases and J lost 3, with 6 bases in between. The CDR3 runs to 12 residues. CDR1 and CDR2 (germline): LGHDT, YNNKEL (reference sequence). The CDR3 is CASSQANYEQYF. The CDR3 nucleotides are TGTGCCAGCAGCCAGGCCAACTACGAGCAGTACTTC.

The chain couples TRBV5-8 to TRBJ1-2; possibly TRBD1 for D (6 bases). The V end lost 6 bases, the J end lost 6 bases, and 27 bases lay between the germline ends. CDR3 length equals 17 residues. Germline CDR1 SGHTS, CDR2 YDEGEE. CDR3 amino acids: CASTLTWGLRERNGYTF. CDR3 in DNA: TGTGCCAGCACCCTAACCTGGGGGCTCAGGGAGAGAAATGGCTACACCTTC.

V usage is TRBV5-1 and J usage is TRBJ1-5, with 7 bases aligning to TRBD1. The germline V gene encodes CDR1 SGHRS and CDR2 YFSETQ. The CDR3 sequence is 15 residues long. Trimming cost V 4 bases and J 7 bases; bases outside gene matches: 11. Here the CDR3 DNA reads TGCGCCAGCAGCCAAACAACAGGGGCGAAGCAGCCCCAGCATTTT. Protein sequence: CASSQTTGAKQPQHF.

The rearrangement joins TRBV2 to TRBJ2-1; no reliable D call. CDR1 is SNHLY, CDR2 FYNNEI, per germline. The ends were cut back, 7 bases at V and 0 bases at J, with 10 bases in the middle. CDR3 length equals 14 residues. CDR3 region: CASTTESSYNEQFF. DNA of the CDR3: TGTGCCAGCACCACAGAGAGCTCCTACAATGAGCAGTTCTTC.

Only a few counts were recorded for this clone. V gene TRBV9 combines with J gene TRBJ2-2; the match to TRBD1 covers 9 bases. After removal of 4 bases from V and 1 base from J, the junction contained 2 bases not matched to a gene. The length of the CDR3 is 15 residues. Per the germline V gene, CDR1 is SGDLS and CDR2 is YYNGEE. This chain's CDR3 is CASSSGQGNTGELFF. In DNA, the CDR3 is TGTGCCAGCAGCTCGGGACAGGGGAACACCGGGGAGCTGTTTTTT.

This clone came up a few times. This rearrangement joins TRBV19 to TRBJ1-5, with 9 bases identical to TRBD1. CDR1 is LNHDA, CDR2 SQIVND, per germline (reference sequence). V shed 2 bases and J 5 bases; nucleotides not matched to a gene: 4. The CDR3 extends over 15 amino acids. CDR3 sequence: CASSITRDRDQPQHF. The CDR3 DNA reads TGTGCCAGTAGTATAACCCGGGACAGGGATCAGCCCCAGCATTTT.

V usage is TRBV30 and J usage is TRBJ2-1; 9 bases are shared with TRBD2. From germline, CDR1 is GTSNPN and CDR2 SVGIG (reference sequence). The CDR3 has 13 residues. J lost 9 bases, V lost 3 bases, and 6 bases had no gene match. CDR3 sequence: CAWRRGGKAEQFF. In nucleotides, the CDR3 is TGTGCCTGGAGGCGGGGGGGGAAAGCTGAGCAGTTCTTC.

This clone came up a few times. The chain links TRBV5-1 to TRBJ1-2; 11 positions match TRBD1. V lost 4 bases, J lost 2 bases, and 13 bases stayed unmatched. Germline V gene data show CDR1 as SGHRS and CDR2 as YFSETQ. The CDR3 is 18 residues long. The chain's CDR3 is CASSTHGQGAFRNYGYTF. CDR3 bases: TGCGCCAGCAGCACCCACGGACAGGGGGCATTTCGAAACTATGGCTACACCTTC. Full variable domain (rest looked up from reference TRBV5-1 and TRBJ1-2): KAGVTQTPRYLIKTRGQQVTLSCSPISGHRSVSWYQQTPGQGLQFLFEYFSETQRNKGNFPGRFSGRQFSNSRSEMNVSTLELGDSALYLCASSTHGQGAFRNYGYTFGSGTRLTVV.

The CDR3 loop is CASRTDRGNYNSPLHF. In DNA, the CDR3 is TGTGCCAGCAGGACGGACAGGGGGAACTATAATTCACCCCTCCACTTT. The rearrangement joins TRBV27 to TRBJ1-6; 10 nucleotides match TRBD1. V lost 6 bases, J lost 3 bases, and 5 bases stayed unmatched. Germline V gene lookup returns CDR1 MNHEY and CDR2 SMNVEV (reference sequence). The CDR3 runs 16 residues.

V is TRBV3-1 (or the pseudogene TRBV3-2) and J is TRBJ2-2, with D perhaps matching TRBD2 (5 bases). Deletions cut 2 bases from V and 6 bases from J, with 19 bases between. This CDR3 is 17 amino acids long. Germline CDR1 is LGHDT and CDR2 is YNNKEL (reference sequence). CDR3: CASSQKPLRGRAGELFF. The CDR3, as DNA: TGTGCCAGCAGCCAAAAGCCCCTCCGGGGTAGGGCCGGGGAGCTGTTTTTT.

The chain combines TRBV2 with TRBJ2-7; possible D gene TRBD1, 5 bases. Germline V gene data show CDR1 as SNHLY and CDR2 as FYNNEI. This CDR3 region has 15 residues. Deletions cut 4 bases from V and 2 bases from J, with 15 bases between. The CDR3 DNA reads as TGTGCCAGCAGTGTGGATAAGGGGCCTACCTACGAGCAGTACTTC. It codes for CASSVDKGPTYEQYF.

The chain couples TRBV6-5 to TRBJ1-2; TRBD1 aligns across 9 bases. J gave up 0 bases and V 2 bases, and 4 bases lay outside the gene matches. The CDR3 length is 16 residues. The germline CDR1 and CDR2 sequences are MNHEY and SVGAGI. The CDR3 nucleotides are TGTGCCAGCAGTTACGGGACAGGGAGGGCTAACTATGGCTACACCTTC. It codes for CASSYGTGRANYGYTF.

V and J are TRBV2 and TRBJ1-3, with TRBD1 identical over 8 bases. V lost 3 bases, J lost 4 bases, and 5 bases stayed unmatched. This CDR3 region has 15 residues. Per the germline V gene, CDR1 is SNHLY and CDR2 is FYNNEI. CDR3 coding DNA: TGTGCCAGCAGTGAGGGGCAGGGGGCGGGAAACACCATATATTTT. This codes for CASSEGQGAGNTIYF.

The V and J genes are TRBV7-2 and TRBJ1-5; 7 bases are shared with TRBD1. CDR1 and CDR2 from the germline V gene are SGHTA and FQGNSA. The V gene end was trimmed by 5 bases and the J gene end by 9 bases; junction bases not matched to a gene: 22. CDR3 length: 18 residues. DNA for the CDR3: TGTGCCAGCAGCCCGAACCCGACAGGGCGCTTTACCTTGGCGCCCCAGCATTTT. It encodes CASSPNPTGRFTLAPQHF.

The rearrangement uses TRBV6-2 or TRBV6-3 and TRBJ1-2, with TRBD1 as a possible D gene (6 bases). There are 15 residues in the CDR3. Trimming shortened V by 0 bases and J by 3 bases, and 11 bases separated the two germline ends. Germline lookup yields CDR1 MNHEY and CDR2 SVGEGT. Here the CDR3 DNA reads TGTGCCAGCAGTTACTCGGGCACAGGGCACTATGGCTACACCTTC. It yields the protein CASSYSGTGHYGYTF.

The V and J genes are TRBV11-2 and TRBJ2-5; 9 nucleotides align to TRBD1. CDR3 length equals 13 residues. After removal of 6 bases from V and 3 bases from J, the junction contained 2 bases not matched to a gene. CDR1 and CDR2 (germline): SGHAT, FQNNGV. This CDR3 is CASSWTGEETQYF. CDR3 nucleotides: TGTGCCAGCAGTTGGACAGGGGAAGAGACCCAGTACTTC.

V and J are TRBV7-9 and TRBJ2-3, with TRBD2 identical over 11 bases. The CDR3 is made up of 18 amino acids. Germline V gene sequence: CDR1 SEHNR, CDR2 FQNEAQ (reference sequence). V lost 1 base and J lost 0; bases outside the gene matches: 6. The CDR3 DNA is TGTGCCAGCAGCTTAGATCCGACTAGCGGGGACAGCACAGATACGCAGTATTTT. Its protein product is CASSLDPTSGDSTDTQYF.

The chain carries TRBV5-1 and TRBJ1-1, with 9 positions matching TRBD1. The germline gives CDR1 SGHRS, CDR2 YFSETQ. Trimming at V came to 2 bases and at J to 7 bases, leaving 21 bases not matched to a gene. The CDR3 contains 19 residues. CDR3 nucleotide sequence: TGCGCCAGCAGCTTTCGGCAGGGAAACAGGGGGCCCGTACGTGGTGAAGCTTTCTTT. The encoded protein is CASSFRQGNRGPVRGEAFF. The variable domain in full, completed from reference TRBV5-1 and TRBJ1-1, reads KAGVTQTPRYLIKTRGQQVTLSCSPISGHRSVSWYQQTPGQGLQFLFEYFSETQRNKGNFPGRFSGRQFSNSRSEMNVSTLELGDSALYLCASSFRQGNRGPVRGEAFFGQGTRLTVV.

The chain uses TRBV3-1 (or the pseudogene TRBV3-2) and TRBJ1-6; TRBD1 matches at 7 bases. With 0 bases clipped from V and 7 bases from J, the junction kept 6 bases outside the gene matches. The CDR3 totals 16 residues. The V gene's germline CDR1 is LGHDT and CDR2 YNNKEL (reference sequence). CDR3 nucleotide sequence: TGTGCCAGCAGCCAAGATTTGGGGACAGAGAATTCACCCCTCCACTTT. Translation gives CASSQDLGTENSPLHF.

The rearrangement links TRBV5-1 to TRBJ2-7, with TRBD2 matching 11 bases. The CDR3 has 15 residues. The germline gives CDR1 SGHRS, CDR2 YFSETQ. V shed 4 bases, J shed 2 bases, and the junction held 5 bases outside the gene matches. The CDR3 region is CASSPRLAGTYEQYF. The DNA of the CDR3 is TGCGCCAGCAGCCCCAGACTAGCGGGGACCTACGAGCAGTACTTC.

V usage is TRBV5-1 and J usage is TRBJ2-7, with a possible D match to TRBD2 (7 bases). Germline-derived CDR1 and CDR2 are SGHRS and YFSETQ. The germline V and J ends were trimmed by 3 bases and 2 bases, with 18 bases remaining between them. The CDR3 contains 16 residues. The CDR3 sequence is CASSSSLGGAAYEQYF. CDR3 bases: TGCGCCAGCAGCTCGTCCCTAGGGGGGGCGGCCTACGAGCAGTACTTC.

CDR3 amino acids: CASSLGPQGGYEQYF. The CDR3 DNA follows: TGTGCCAGCAGCTTGGGCCCCCAGGGAGGCTACGAGCAGTACTTC. The chain joins TRBV5-6 to TRBJ2-7, with TRBD2 as a possible D gene (6 bases). Germline V lookup: CDR1 SGHDT, CDR2 YYEEEE. Trimming left V 0 bases short and J 3 bases short, with 13 bases between. The length of the CDR3 is 15 residues.

As DNA, the CDR3 is TGTGCCAGCAGCTTTCAGGCGGGGGAGCAGTACTTC. Translated: CASSFQAGEQYF. The V call is TRBV5-5, the J call TRBJ2-7, with TRBD2 as a possible D gene (6 bases). This CDR3 is 12 amino acids long. V was clipped by 2 bases and J by 7 bases, with 10 bases between them. Per the germline V gene, CDR1 is SGHKS and CDR2 is YYEKEE (reference sequence).

This chain joins TRBV19 and TRBJ1-6, with TRBD1 identical over 9 bases. CDR1 is LNHDA, CDR2 SQIVND, per germline (reference sequence). The CDR3 loop spans 16 amino acids. The V and J ends lost 5 bases and 8 bases, in that order; junction bases with no gene match: 10. The DNA for the CDR3 is TGTGCCAGTAGTGCCGTATTGACAGGGGGGCATTCACCCCTCCACTTT. This encodes CASSAVLTGGHSPLHF.

The chain uses TRBV2 and TRBJ1-6, with TRBD1 matching 8 bases. CDR1 SNHLY and CDR2 FYNNEI come from the germline V gene. This CDR3 region has 13 residues. Unmatched junction bases numbered 3, after V lost 7 bases and J lost 7 bases. The CDR3 DNA reads as TGTGCCAGCAATAGGGACAGGAATTCACCCCTCCACTTT. It codes for CASNRDRNSPLHF.

The chain employs TRBV20-1 and TRBJ1-6; a possible D gene is TRBD1 (6 bases). CDR1 is DFQATT and CDR2 is SNEGSKA in the germline V gene (reference sequence). The V end was cut by 3 bases, the J end by 7 bases, with 13 bases between. This CDR3 is 14 amino acids long. In nucleotides, the CDR3 is TGCAGTGCTAGTTTGGGGGCTGTGAATTCACCCCTCCACTTT. It encodes CSASLGAVNSPLHF.

The chain employs TRBV21-1 and TRBJ1-1. TRBV21-1 is labeled a pseudogene. The CDR3 extends over 16 amino acids. CDR3 bases: TGTGCCAGCAGCAAAGTGGCGGGCCAGAGGAACACTGAAGCTTTCTTT. As protein: CASSKVAGQRNTEAFF.

The CDR3 spells CATTGGVGNQPQHF. In DNA, the CDR3 is TGTGCCACCACCGGAGGGGTCGGCAATCAGCCCCAGCATTTT. J is TRBJ1-5 and V is TRBV15; D might be TRBD1 (5 bases). Between the trimmed V and J ends, which lost 7 bases and 2 bases, there was a span of 12 bases. The CDR3 consists of 14 residues. CDR1 and CDR2 from the germline V gene are LNHNV and YYDKDF (reference sequence).

The chain joins TRBV10-2 to TRBJ2-4, with D possibly matching TRBD2 (6 bases). The V and J ends lost 2 bases and 1 base respectively, with 9 bases between them. The germline V gene has CDR1 WSHSY and CDR2 SAAADI. This CDR3 is 15 amino acids long. The CDR3 spells CASSERGTAKNIQYF. The CDR3 DNA is TGCGCCAGCAGTGAGCGGGGGACGGCCAAAAACATTCAGTACTTC.

This clone was detected only a few times. The chain couples TRBV18 to TRBJ2-4; D remains unclear. Trimming removed 6 bases from V and 0 bases from J, with 15 bases in between. CDR3 size: 16 residues. Germline-derived CDR1 and CDR2 are KGHSH and LQKENI. CDR3: CASSPTQTLAKNIQYF. The DNA for the CDR3 is TGTGCCAGCTCTCCTACACAGACACTAGCCAAAAACATTCAGTACTTC.

V is TRBV12-3 or TRBV12-4 and J is TRBJ1-1, with D unclear. V was shortened by 5 bases and J by 0 bases, with 7 bases between the two germline ends. The CDR3 has 13 amino acids. The CDR3 region is CASSLGLNTEAFF. In DNA form, the CDR3 reads TGTGCCAGCAGTCTTGGCTTGAACACTGAAGCTTTCTTT.

The V gene is TRBV2, the J gene TRBJ2-7, with 8 bases identical to TRBD1. This CDR3 has 16 amino acids. Germline V gene sequence: CDR1 SNHLY, CDR2 FYNNEI. After removal of 4 bases from V and 2 bases from J, the junction contained 10 bases not matched to a gene. CDR3 amino acids: CASSGIRDRSTYEQYF. The CDR3 nucleotides are TGTGCCAGCAGTGGAATCCGGGACAGGTCAACCTACGAGCAGTACTTC.